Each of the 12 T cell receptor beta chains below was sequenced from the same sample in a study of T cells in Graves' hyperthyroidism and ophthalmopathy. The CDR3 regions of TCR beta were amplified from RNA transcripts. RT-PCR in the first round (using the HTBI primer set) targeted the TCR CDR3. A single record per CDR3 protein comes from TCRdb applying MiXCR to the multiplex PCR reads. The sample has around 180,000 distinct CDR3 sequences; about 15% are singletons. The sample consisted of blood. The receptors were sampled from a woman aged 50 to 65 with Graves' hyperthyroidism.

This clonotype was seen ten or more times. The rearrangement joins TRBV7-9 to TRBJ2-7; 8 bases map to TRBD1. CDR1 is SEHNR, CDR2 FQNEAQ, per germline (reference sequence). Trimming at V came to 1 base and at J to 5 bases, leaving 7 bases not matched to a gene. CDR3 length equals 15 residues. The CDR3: CASSLVGQGNHEQYF. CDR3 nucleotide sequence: TGTGCCAGCAGCTTAGTTGGACAGGGCAACCACGAGCAGTACTTC.

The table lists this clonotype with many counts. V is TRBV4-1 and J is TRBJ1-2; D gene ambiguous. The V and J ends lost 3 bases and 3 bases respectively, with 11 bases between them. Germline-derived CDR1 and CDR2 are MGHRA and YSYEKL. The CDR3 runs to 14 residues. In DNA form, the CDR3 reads TGCGCCAGCAGCCATGGGCCCCCCGACTATGGCTACACCTTC. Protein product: CASSHGPPDYGYTF.

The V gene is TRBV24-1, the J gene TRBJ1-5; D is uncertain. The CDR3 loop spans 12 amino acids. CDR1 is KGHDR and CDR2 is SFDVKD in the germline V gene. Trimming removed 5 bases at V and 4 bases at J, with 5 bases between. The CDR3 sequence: CATSAGNQPQHF. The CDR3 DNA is TGTGCCACCAGTGCGGGGAATCAGCCCCAGCATTTT.

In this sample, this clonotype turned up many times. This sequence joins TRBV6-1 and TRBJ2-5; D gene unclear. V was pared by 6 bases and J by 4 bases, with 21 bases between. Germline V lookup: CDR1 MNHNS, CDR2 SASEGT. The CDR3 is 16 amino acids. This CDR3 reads CASRGGGALNIETQYF. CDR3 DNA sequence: TGTGCCAGCAGGGGCGGCGGCGCCCTCAATATAGAGACCCAGTACTTC.

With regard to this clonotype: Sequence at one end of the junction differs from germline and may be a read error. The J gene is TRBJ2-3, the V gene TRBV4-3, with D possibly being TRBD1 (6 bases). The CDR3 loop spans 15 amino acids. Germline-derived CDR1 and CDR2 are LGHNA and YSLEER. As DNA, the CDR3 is TGCGGCAGCAGCCCATGGAGGACAGACACAGATACGCAGTATTTT. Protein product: CGSSPWRTDTDTQYF.

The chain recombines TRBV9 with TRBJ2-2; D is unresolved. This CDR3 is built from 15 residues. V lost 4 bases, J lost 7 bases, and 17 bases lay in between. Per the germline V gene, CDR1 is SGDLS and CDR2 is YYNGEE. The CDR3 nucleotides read TGTGCCAGCAGCCCCCAGCCAGGAACGTTCGGGGAGCTGTTTTTT. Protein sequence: CASSPQPGTFGELFF.

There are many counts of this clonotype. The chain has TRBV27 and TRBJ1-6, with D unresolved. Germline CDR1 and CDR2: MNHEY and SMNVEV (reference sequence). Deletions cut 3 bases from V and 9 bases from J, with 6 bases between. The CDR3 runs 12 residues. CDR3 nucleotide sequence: TGTGCCAGCAGTTTTAAGGGTTCACCCCTCCACTTT. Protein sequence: CASSFKGSPLHF.

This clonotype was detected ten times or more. The CDR3 coding sequence is TGTGCCAGCAGTGAACCGGGGGAGACCAAAAACATTCAGTACTTC. Translated, it gives CASSEPGETKNIQYF. The chain uses TRBV6-1 and TRBJ2-4, with a tentative D call TRBD2 (6 bases). Germline CDR1 and CDR2: MNHNS and SASEGT. Trimming left V 2 bases short and J 2 bases short, with 10 bases between. CDR3 size: 15 residues.

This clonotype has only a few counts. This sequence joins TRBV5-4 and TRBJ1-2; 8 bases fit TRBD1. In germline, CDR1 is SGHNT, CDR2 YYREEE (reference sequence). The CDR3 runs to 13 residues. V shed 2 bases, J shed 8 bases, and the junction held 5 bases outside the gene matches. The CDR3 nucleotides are TGTGCCAGCAGCTTTGGGACAGGTGAAGGCTACACCTTC. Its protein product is CASSFGTGEGYTF. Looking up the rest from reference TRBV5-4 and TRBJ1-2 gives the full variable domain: ETGVTQSPTHLIKTRGQQVTLRCSSQSGHNTVSWYQQALGQGPQFIFQYYREEENGRGNFPPRFSGLQFPNYSSELNVNALELDDSALYLCASSFGTGEGYTFGSGTRLTVV.

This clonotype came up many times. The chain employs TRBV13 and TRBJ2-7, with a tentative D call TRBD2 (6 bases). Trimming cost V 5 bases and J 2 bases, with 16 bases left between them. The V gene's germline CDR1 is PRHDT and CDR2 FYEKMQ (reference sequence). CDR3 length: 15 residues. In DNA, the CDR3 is TGTGCCAGCAGCCCGACACCCGGGGGTCCCTACGAGCAGTACTTC. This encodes CASSPTPGGPYEQYF.

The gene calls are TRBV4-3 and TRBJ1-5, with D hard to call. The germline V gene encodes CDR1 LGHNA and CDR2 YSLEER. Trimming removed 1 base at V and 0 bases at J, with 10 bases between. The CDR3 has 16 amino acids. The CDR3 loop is CASSQGTGYSNQPQHF. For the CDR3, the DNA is TGCGCCAGCAGCCAAGGAACTGGGTATAGCAATCAGCCCCAGCATTTT.

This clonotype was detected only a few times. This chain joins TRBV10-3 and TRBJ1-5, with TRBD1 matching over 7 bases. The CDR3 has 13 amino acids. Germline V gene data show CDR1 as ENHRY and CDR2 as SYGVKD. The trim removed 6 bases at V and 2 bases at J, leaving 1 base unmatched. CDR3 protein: CAISDRGNQPQHF. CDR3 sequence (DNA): TGTGCCATCAGCGACAGGGGCAATCAGCCCCAGCATTTT.